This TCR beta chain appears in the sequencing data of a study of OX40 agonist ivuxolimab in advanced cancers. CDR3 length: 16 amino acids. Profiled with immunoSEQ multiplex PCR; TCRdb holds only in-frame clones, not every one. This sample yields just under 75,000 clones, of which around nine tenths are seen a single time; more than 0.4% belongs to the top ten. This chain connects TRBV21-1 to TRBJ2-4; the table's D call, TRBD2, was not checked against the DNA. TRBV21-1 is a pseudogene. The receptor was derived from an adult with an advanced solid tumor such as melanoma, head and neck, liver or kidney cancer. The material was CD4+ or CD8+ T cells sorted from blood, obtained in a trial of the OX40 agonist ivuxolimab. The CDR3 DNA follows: TGTGCCAGCAGCTCTCGCCCAGCGGGTACCAAAAACATTCAGTACTTC. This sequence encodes CASSSRPAGTKNIQYF.